Listed below are T cell receptor beta chains from one sample, sequenced in a study of naive and memory T cell subsets. A single record per CDR3 protein comes from TCRdb applying MiXCR to the UMI-ligation and nested PCR reads. This sample yields 140,000 to 150,000 distinct CDR3 sequences, of which approximately 15% are seen a single time; more than 0.13% belongs to the top ten. Sequencing was carried out using naive CD4+ T cells from blood. All receptors derive from a human donor in good health. Each CDR3 is given with its conserved first and last residue. The D gene is left open where the match is weak. Some rows mark clone size as missing; the rest say once, few, many or name a class of expanded clone.

cdr3_aa cdr3_nt d_call j_call clone_size v_call cdr3_length
CASSLALAGSYEQYF TGCGCCAGCAGCTTGGCGCTAGCGGGATCCTACGAGCAGTACTTC TRBD2 TRBJ2-7 NA TRBV5-1 15
CASGLLAAGESGEQFF TGTGCCAGCGGACTACTAGCCGCGGGAGAGAGCGGTGAGCAGTTCTTC TRBD2 TRBJ2-1 few TRBV28 16
CASSVPEGSDTQYF TGTGCCAGCTCAGTTCCGGAGGGCTCAGATACGCAGTATTTT NA TRBJ2-3 NA TRBV18 14
CASSPTTLRGEIQYF TGCGCCAGCAGCCCCACGACCCTTAGAGGAGAGATCCAGTACTTC NA TRBJ2-5 few TRBV4-1 15
CASSGSFDELSTDTQYF TGCGCCAGCAGTGGGAGCTTTGACGAATTGTCCACAGATACGCAGTATTTT NA TRBJ2-3 NA TRBV10-1 17
CASTQGGNTEAFF TGTGCCAGCACCCAGGGGGGTAACACTGAAGCTTTCTTT TRBD1 TRBJ1-1 few TRBV5-4 13
CASSLRQGAYEQYF TGCGCCAGCAGTCTACGACAGGGGGCGTACGAGCAGTACTTC TRBD1 TRBJ2-7 many TRBV5-1 14
CASSLVSDGELFF TGTGCCAGCAGCTTAGTGAGCGACGGGGAGCTGTTTTTT NA TRBJ2-2 few TRBV7-8 13
CASSVGDSYNEQFF TGTGCCAGCAGCGTAGGGGATTCCTACAATGAGCAGTTCTTC NA TRBJ2-1 many TRBV9 14
CASSGSVVSYNEQFF TGTGCCAGCAGTGGGAGTGTAGTCTCCTACAATGAGCAGTTCTTC NA TRBJ2-1 few TRBV6-1 15
CASSPEGTSGSIHEQFF TGTGCCAGCAGTCCGGAAGGGACTAGCGGGAGTATCCATGAGCAGTTCTTC TRBD2 TRBJ2-1 few TRBV6-2/TRBV6-3 17
CVSTLQGYTEAFF TGTGTCAGCACCCTACAGGGCTACACTGAAGCTTTCTTT NA TRBJ1-1 NA TRBV12-3/TRBV12-4 13
CSVVSPGAQETQYF TGCAGCGTCGTGTCCCCAGGGGCACAAGAGACCCAGTACTTC NA TRBJ2-5 NA TRBV29-1 14
CASSQDRTKQFF TGTGCCAGCAGCCAAGACAGGACAAAGCAGTTCTTC NA TRBJ2-1 NA TRBV14 12
CSATTGIGTSGNYEQFF TGCAGTGCTACCACAGGGATTGGGACTAGCGGGAATTATGAGCAGTTCTTC TRBD2 TRBJ2-1 many TRBV20-1 17
CASPKGNLAGRSYNEQFF TGTGCCAGCCCCAAGGGTAATTTAGCGGGGCGCTCCTACAATGAGCAGTTCTTC TRBD2 TRBJ2-1 few TRBV27 18
CASSVGTPSYEQYF TGCGCCAGCAGCGTCGGGACACCTTCCTACGAGCAGTACTTC NA TRBJ2-7 NA TRBV5-1 14
CASSTDSNNEQFF TGTGCCAGCAGCACGGACTCAAACAATGAGCAGTTCTTC NA TRBJ2-1 few TRBV7-8 13
CASSSSGPFEQYF TGTGCCAGCAGTTCCTCCGGGCCTTTCGAGCAGTACTTC NA TRBJ2-7 few TRBV28 13
CSARSGGQQETQYF TGCAGTGCTAGATCGGGGGGCCAGCAAGAGACCCAGTACTTC NA TRBJ2-5 NA TRBV20-1 14
CATSEGTDTQYF TGTGCCACATCGGAGGGCACAGATACGCAGTATTTT NA TRBJ2-3 few TRBV24-1 12
CASSQILNTEAFF TGTGCCAGCAGCCAAATACTGAACACTGAAGCTTTCTTT NA TRBJ1-1 few TRBV3-1 13
CASSLLLGVKSYEQYF TGTGCCAGCAGTTTACTGCTCGGGGTGAAGTCCTACGAGCAGTACTTC NA TRBJ2-7 NA TRBV12-3/TRBV12-4 16
CSVLKLAGNPYEQYF TGCAGCGTTCTCAAACTAGCGGGAAACCCCTACGAGCAGTACTTC TRBD2 TRBJ2-7 NA TRBV29-1 15
CASSHPGAGETQYF TGTGCCAGCAGCCATCCTGGGGCTGGGGAGACCCAGTACTTC NA TRBJ2-5 few TRBV27 14
CATSRSDSYTGELFF TGTGCCACCAGTCGGTCCGACTCTTACACCGGGGAGCTGTTTTTT NA TRBJ2-2 few TRBV24-1 15
CASSIQGVYEQYF TGTGCCAGCAGTATCCAGGGAGTCTACGAGCAGTACTTC NA TRBJ2-7 many TRBV2 13
CATRLPWNEKLFF TGTGCCACCAGACTGCCGTGGAATGAAAAACTGTTTTTT NA TRBJ1-4 few TRBV6-6 13
CSARDGSNPVDTQYF TGCAGTGCTAGAGATGGGTCAAACCCCGTGGATACGCAGTATTTT NA TRBJ2-3 few TRBV20-1 15
CASSQQGSYEQYF TGTGCCAGCAGCCAACAGGGATCCTACGAGCAGTACTTC NA TRBJ2-7 many TRBV6-6 13
CASSPTGSDEQYF TGTGCCAGCAGCCCAACTGGGAGCGACGAGCAGTACTTC NA TRBJ2-7 NA TRBV7-2 13